This note documents a single TCR beta chain sequence. Its specificity is not known. This sample is drawn from a study of cytomegalovirus exposure and HLA in healthy donors. This CDR3 spans 16 amino acids. The germline CDR1 and CDR2 sequences are SGHRS and YFSETQ. V lost 7 bases to trimming and J lost 2 bases; unmatched junction nucleotides: 7. Healthy bone marrow donors made up the donor group. Points from the study as a whole: The study designated 160 or so TCR beta chains cytomegalovirus-associated.

Vbeta (60) and Jbeta (13) primers were used in the PCR. Assay used: immunoSEQ multiplex PCR; TCRdb lists only in-frame clones, some missing. Of 80,000 to 95,000 clones listed, around 60% are singletons. V and J are TRBV5-1 and TRBJ2-2; 11 positions match TRBD2. The sequenced sample was PBMCs. The clonotype was recovered from a human donor in good health. The CDR3 region has the DNA TGCGCCAGCTACCCGACTAGCGGGGTTAACACCGGGGAGCTGTTTTTT. Amino acid sequence: CASYPTSGVNTGELFF.